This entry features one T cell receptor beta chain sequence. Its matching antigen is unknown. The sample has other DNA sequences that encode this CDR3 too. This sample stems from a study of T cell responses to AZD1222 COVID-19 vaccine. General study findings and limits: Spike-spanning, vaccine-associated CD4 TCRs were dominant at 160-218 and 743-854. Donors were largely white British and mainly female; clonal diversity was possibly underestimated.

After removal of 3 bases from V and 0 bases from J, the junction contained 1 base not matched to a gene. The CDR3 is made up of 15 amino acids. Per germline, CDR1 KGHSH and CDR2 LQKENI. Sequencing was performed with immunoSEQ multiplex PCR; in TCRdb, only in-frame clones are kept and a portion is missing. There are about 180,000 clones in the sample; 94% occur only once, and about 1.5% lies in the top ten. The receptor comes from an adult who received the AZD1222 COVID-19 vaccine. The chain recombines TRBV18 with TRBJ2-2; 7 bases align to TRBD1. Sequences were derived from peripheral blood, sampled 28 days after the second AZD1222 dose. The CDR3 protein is CASSPGQANTGELFF. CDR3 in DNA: TGTGCCAGCTCACCTGGACAGGCGAACACCGGGGAGCTGTTTTTT.